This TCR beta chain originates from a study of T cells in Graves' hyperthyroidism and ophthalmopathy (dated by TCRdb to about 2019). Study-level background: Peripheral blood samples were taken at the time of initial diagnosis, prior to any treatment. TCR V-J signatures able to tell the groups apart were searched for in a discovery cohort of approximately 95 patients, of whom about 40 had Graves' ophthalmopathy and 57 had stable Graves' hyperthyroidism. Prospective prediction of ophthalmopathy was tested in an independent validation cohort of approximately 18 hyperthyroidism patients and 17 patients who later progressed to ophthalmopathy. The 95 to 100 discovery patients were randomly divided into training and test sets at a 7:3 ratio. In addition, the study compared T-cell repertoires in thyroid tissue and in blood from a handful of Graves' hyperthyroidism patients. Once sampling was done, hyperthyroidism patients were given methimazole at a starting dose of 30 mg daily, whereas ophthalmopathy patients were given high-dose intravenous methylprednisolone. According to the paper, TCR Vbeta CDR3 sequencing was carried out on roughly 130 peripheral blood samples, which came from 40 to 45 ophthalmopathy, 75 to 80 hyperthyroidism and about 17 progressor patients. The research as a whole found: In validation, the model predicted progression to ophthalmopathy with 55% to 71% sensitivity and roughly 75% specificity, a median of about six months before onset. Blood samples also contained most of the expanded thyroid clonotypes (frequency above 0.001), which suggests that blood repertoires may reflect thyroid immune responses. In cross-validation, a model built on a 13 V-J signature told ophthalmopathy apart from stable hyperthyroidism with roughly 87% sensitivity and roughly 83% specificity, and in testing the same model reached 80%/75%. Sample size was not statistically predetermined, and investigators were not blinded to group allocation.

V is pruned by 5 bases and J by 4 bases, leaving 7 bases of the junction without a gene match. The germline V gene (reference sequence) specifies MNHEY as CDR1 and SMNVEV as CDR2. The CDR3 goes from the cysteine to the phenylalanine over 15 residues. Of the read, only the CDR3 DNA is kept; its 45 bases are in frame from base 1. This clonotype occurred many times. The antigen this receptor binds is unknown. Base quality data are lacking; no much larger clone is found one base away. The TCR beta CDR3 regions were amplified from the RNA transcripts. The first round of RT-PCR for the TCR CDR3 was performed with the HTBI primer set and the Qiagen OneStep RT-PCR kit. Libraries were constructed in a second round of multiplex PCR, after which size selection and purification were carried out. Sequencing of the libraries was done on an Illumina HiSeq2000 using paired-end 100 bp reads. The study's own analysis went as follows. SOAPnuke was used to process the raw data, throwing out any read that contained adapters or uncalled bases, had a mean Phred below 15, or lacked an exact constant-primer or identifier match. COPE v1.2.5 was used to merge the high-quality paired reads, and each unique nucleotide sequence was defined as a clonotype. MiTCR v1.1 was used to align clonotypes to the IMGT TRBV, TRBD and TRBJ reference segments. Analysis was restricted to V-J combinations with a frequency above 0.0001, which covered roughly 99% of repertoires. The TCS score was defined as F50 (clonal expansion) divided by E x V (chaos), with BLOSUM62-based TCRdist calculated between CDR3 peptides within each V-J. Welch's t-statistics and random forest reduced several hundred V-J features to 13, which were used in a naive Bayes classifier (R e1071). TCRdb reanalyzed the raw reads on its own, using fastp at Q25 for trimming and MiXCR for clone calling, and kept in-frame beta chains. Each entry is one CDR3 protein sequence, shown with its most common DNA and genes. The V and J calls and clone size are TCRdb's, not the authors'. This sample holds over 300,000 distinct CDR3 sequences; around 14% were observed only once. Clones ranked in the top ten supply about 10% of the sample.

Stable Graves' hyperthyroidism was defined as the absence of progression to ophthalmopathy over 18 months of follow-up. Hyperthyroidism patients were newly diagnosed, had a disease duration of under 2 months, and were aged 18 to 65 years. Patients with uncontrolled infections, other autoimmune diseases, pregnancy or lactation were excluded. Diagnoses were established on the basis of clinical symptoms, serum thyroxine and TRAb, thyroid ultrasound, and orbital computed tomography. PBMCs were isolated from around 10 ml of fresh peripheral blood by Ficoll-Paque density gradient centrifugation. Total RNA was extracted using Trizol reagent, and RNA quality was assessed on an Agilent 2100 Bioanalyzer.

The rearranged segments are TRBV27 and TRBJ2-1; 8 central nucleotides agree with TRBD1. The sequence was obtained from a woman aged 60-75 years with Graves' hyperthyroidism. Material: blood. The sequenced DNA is TGTGCCAGCAGTAAAGGGACAGGACAGTACAATGAGCAGTTCTTC. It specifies CASSKGTGQYNEQFF.